These 13 T cell receptor beta chains were sequenced from one sample in a study of blood T cell repertoires in COVID-19. TCRdb's copy holds only in-frame clones and misses some; the assay was immunoSEQ multiplex PCR. The sample has more than 200,000 clones; 90% to 95% are singletons. Sequences were obtained from PBMCs or T cells enriched from blood (not recorded which). The receptors were gathered from a woman aged 18-29 years who had recovered from COVID-19.

The sample holds a few counts of this clone. The rearrangement links TRBV5-6 to TRBJ1-4, with D hard to call. The V gene lost 4 bases and the J gene lost 6 bases, with 7 bases spanning the gap. The V gene's germline CDR1 is SGHDT and CDR2 YYEEEE. This CDR3 has 12 amino acids. CDR3 bases: TGTGCCAGCAGCCGTTCTGATGAAAAACTGTTTTTT. Amino acid sequence: CASSRSDEKLFF.

This clone was recorded once. This sequence joins TRBV11-2 and TRBJ2-1, with TRBD2 identical over 10 bases. The germline CDR1 and CDR2 sequences are SGHAT and FQNNGV. J lost 3 bases, V lost 5 bases, and 4 bases had no gene match. The CDR3 is 15 amino acids. This CDR3 is CASSPGTSDYNEQFF. The CDR3 DNA is TGTGCCAGCAGCCCCGGGACTAGCGACTACAATGAGCAGTTCTTC.

The gene calls are TRBV19 and TRBJ1-3; TRBD1 might be the D (6 bases). The CDR3 consists of 15 residues. Deletions cut 7 bases from V and 7 bases from J, with 20 bases between. Germline-derived CDR1 and CDR2 are LNHDA and SQIVND (reference sequence). The CDR3 is CASMDRDKLRNTIYF. As DNA, the CDR3 is TGTGCCAGTATGGACCGGGACAAGTTAAGGAACACCATATATTTT. The whole variable domain, filled in from reference TRBV19 and TRBJ1-3, reads DGGITQSPKYLFRKEGQNVTLSCEQNLNHDAMYWYRQDPGQGLRLIYYSQIVNDFQKGDIAEGYSVSREKKESFPLTVTSAQKNPTAFYLCASMDRDKLRNTIYFGEGSWLTVV.

V is TRBV5-6 and J is TRBJ2-1; D gene uncertain. The CDR3 totals 16 residues. CDR1 is SGHDT, CDR2 YYEEEE, per germline. Trimming cost V 0 bases and J 3 bases, with 13 bases left between them. The CDR3 protein is CASSLAYETDYNEQFF. Written as DNA, the CDR3 is TGTGCCAGCAGCTTGGCCTACGAGACTGACTACAATGAGCAGTTCTTC.

V and J are TRBV3-1 (or the pseudogene TRBV3-2) and TRBJ1-5, with D possibly matching TRBD1 (5 bases). Germline loops: CDR1 LGHDT, CDR2 YNNKEL (reference sequence). V dropped 5 bases and J dropped 7 bases, with 15 bases sitting between them. The CDR3 spans 14 residues. Here the CDR3 DNA reads TGTGCCAGCAGCACCAATCAGGGATCCCAGCCCCAGCATTTT. It specifies CASSTNQGSQPQHF.

The chain employs TRBV27 and TRBJ2-7; 8 positions agree with TRBD1. V shed 3 bases and J 2 bases; nucleotides not matched to a gene: 3. Germline V gene sequence: CDR1 MNHEY, CDR2 SMNVEV (reference sequence). The CDR3 is made up of 14 amino acids. The chain's CDR3 is CASSLDRVAYEQYF. The CDR3 region has the DNA TGTGCCAGCAGTTTGGACAGGGTCGCCTACGAGCAGTACTTC.

V is TRBV2 and J is TRBJ2-5; TRBD2 aligns across 9 bases. The junction had 5 bases not matched to a gene; V was cut back by 10 bases and J by 5 bases. CDR1 and CDR2 (germline): SNHLY, FYNNEI. There are 12 residues in the CDR3. The CDR3 bases are TGTGCCACCCGAGGACTAGCGGAGACCCAGTACTTC. Translation: CATRGLAETQYF.

V usage is TRBV12-3 or TRBV12-4 and J usage is TRBJ1-2, with D possibly being TRBD1 (6 bases). This CDR3 region has 12 residues. Trimming stripped 5 bases from V and 8 bases from J, with 12 bases between. CDR3 DNA sequence: TGTGCCAGCAGTACAGGGACGGAAGGCTACACCTTC. As protein: CASSTGTEGYTF.

The CDR3 nucleotides are TGTGCCATCCGAATGGCGGGAGGGCCAGATACGCAGTATTTT. It specifies CAIRMAGGPDTQYF. The genes are TRBV10-3 and TRBJ2-3, with 9 bases that match TRBD2. V was pared by 8 bases and J by 4 bases, with 7 bases of the junction left unmatched. Germline CDR1 ENHRY, CDR2 SYGVKD. This CDR3 has 14 amino acids.

The chain joins TRBV4-3 to TRBJ2-4; D gene uncertain. This CDR3 contains 15 residues. Germline-derived CDR1 and CDR2 are LGHNA and YSLEER. Trimming stripped 1 base from V and 0 bases from J, with 7 bases between. The CDR3 region is CASSQGLSAKNIQYF. The DNA for the CDR3 is TGCGCCAGCAGCCAAGGACTTTCAGCCAAAAACATTCAGTACTTC.

DNA for the CDR3: TGTGCCAGCAGTCCCCGGGGACTAGCGGAAGAGACCCAGTACTTC. Translation gives CASSPRGLAEETQYF. The V and J genes are TRBV28 and TRBJ2-5; 11 bases map to TRBD2. CDR3 size: 15 residues. J lost 3 bases, V lost 5 bases, and 5 bases had no gene match. Germline V CDR1 and CDR2: MDHEN, SYDVKM.

This clone was seen a handful of times. V is TRBV9 and J is TRBJ1-2; TRBD1 aligns across 7 bases. There are 14 residues in the CDR3. The ends lost 6 bases at V and 1 base at J; junction bases unmatched: 6. The germline V gene encodes CDR1 SGDLS and CDR2 YYNGEE. CDR3 loop: CASTAGQLNYGYTF. The CDR3 coding sequence is TGTGCCAGCACGGCGGGACAGCTTAACTATGGCTACACCTTC. Together with reference TRBV9 and TRBJ1-2, the CDR3 gives the full variable domain: DSGVTQTPKHLITATGQRVTLRCSPRSGDLSVYWYQQSLDQGLQFLIQYYNGEERAKGNILERFSAQQFPDLHSELNLSSLELGDSALYFCASTAGQLNYGYTFGSGTRLTVV.

The chain carries TRBV18 and TRBJ1-2; no clear D. The CDR3 totals 14 residues. CDR1 is KGHSH, CDR2 LQKENI, per germline. Trimming pared 3 bases from V and 6 bases from J, leaving 14 bases between. The CDR3: CASSPTDWVHGYTF. The CDR3, as DNA: TGTGCCAGCTCACCGACCGACTGGGTTCATGGCTACACCTTC.